These T cell receptor beta chains were read from a single sample in a study of cytomegalovirus exposure and HLA in healthy donors. TCRdb keeps only in-frame clones here, not all; method: immunoSEQ multiplex PCR. The sample carries 60,000 to 70,000 clones, about four fifths recorded once. What was sequenced was PBMCs. The receptors originated from a man aged 18-30 years in good health and CMV-seropositive. Both conserved end residues are part of each CDR3. A D gene is named only where the DNA matches it firmly. The listing skips clone size in some rows; elsewhere it reads once, few, many or a size class.

D: TRBD2
size: NA
J: TRBJ2-7
V: TRBV30
CDR3: CAWSVTSGSYEQYF
DNA: TGTGCCTGGAGTGTAACTAGCGGTTCCTACGAGCAGTACTTC

D: NA
size: few
J: TRBJ1-1
V: TRBV29-1
CDR3: CSVTGRMNTEAFF
DNA: TGCAGCGTTACAGGTCGCATGAACACTGAAGCTTTCTTT

D: NA
size: NA
J: TRBJ1-2
V: TRBV29-1
CDR3: CSVEHRVSSGYTF
DNA: TGCAGCGTTGAGCACAGGGTTAGCTCTGGCTACACCTTC

D: NA
size: NA
J: TRBJ2-5
V: TRBV19
CDR3: CASSIGNQETQYF
DNA: TGTGCCAGTAGTATCGGGAACCAAGAGACCCAGTACTTC

D: TRBD2
size: NA
J: TRBJ2-1
V: TRBV7-9
CDR3: CASSPVNSGTRYSYNEQFF
DNA: TGTGCCAGCAGCCCTGTAAATTCCGGGACTAGGTACTCCTACAATGAGCAGTTCTTC

D: TRBD1
size: once
J: TRBJ2-7
V: TRBV11-1
CDR3: CASGETGTFSYEQYF
DNA: TGTGCCAGCGGCGAGACAGGGACCTTTTCCTACGAGCAGTACTTC

D: TRBD1
size: NA
J: TRBJ1-2
V: TRBV7-2
CDR3: CASTEQGADGYTF
DNA: TGTGCCAGCACCGAACAGGGGGCAGATGGCTACACCTTC

D: TRBD1
size: NA
J: TRBJ2-6
V: TRBV2
CDR3: CASDRDRVSPGANVLTF
DNA: TGTGCCAGCGACCGGGACAGGGTATCTCCTGGGGCCAACGTCCTGACTTTC

D: NA
size: once
J: TRBJ2-5
V: TRBV5-6
CDR3: CASSLNQGTPETQYF
DNA: TGTGCCAGCAGCCTTAACCAGGGAACTCCGGAGACCCAGTACTTC

D: TRBD2
size: NA
J: TRBJ2-1
V: TRBV7-8
CDR3: CASSLSGSGTSGRGNEQFF
DNA: TGTGCCAGCAGCTTGTCTGGTTCGGGGACTAGCGGGAGGGGAAATGAGCAGTTCTTC

D: NA
size: NA
J: TRBJ1-5
V: TRBV28
CDR3: CASSHSYNQPQHF
DNA: TGTGCCAGCAGTCACAGCTACAATCAGCCCCAGCATTTT

D: NA
size: NA
J: TRBJ2-1
V: TRBV6-9
CDR3: CASSYVRGGGKQFF
DNA: TGTGCCAGCAGTTATGTTAGGGGGGGTGGGAAGCAGTTCTTC

D: NA
size: NA
J: TRBJ2-3
V: TRBV5-1
CDR3: CATKPGAGGDTQYF
DNA: TGCGCCACCAAACCTGGGGCAGGAGGGGATACGCAGTATTTT

D: TRBD1
size: NA
J: TRBJ2-3
V: TRBV7-9
CDR3: CASSQQGITDTQYF
DNA: TGTGCCAGCAGCCAACAGGGGATCACAGATACGCAGTATTTT

D: TRBD2
size: NA
J: TRBJ2-3
V: TRBV9
CDR3: CASSLTSGITDTQYF
DNA: TGTGCCAGCAGCTTAACTAGCGGGATTACAGATACGCAGTATTTT

D: TRBD1
size: NA
J: TRBJ2-7
V: TRBV18
CDR3: CASSQETGASYEQYF
DNA: TGTGCCAGCTCACAGGAGACAGGGGCCTCCTACGAGCAGTACTTC

D: NA
size: NA
J: TRBJ1-1
V: TRBV5-1
CDR3: CASSRTLNTEAFF
DNA: TGCGCCAGCAGCAGAACTTTGAACACTGAAGCTTTCTTT

D: NA
size: NA
J: TRBJ1-5
V: TRBV30
CDR3: CAWRGASISNQPQHF
DNA: TGTGCCTGGAGAGGGGCCAGTATTAGCAATCAGCCCCAGCATTTT

D: TRBD1
size: NA
J: TRBJ2-5
V: TRBV29-1
CDR3: CSADRGRETQYF
DNA: TGCAGCGCTGACAGGGGACGGGAGACCCAGTACTTC

D: NA
size: few
J: TRBJ2-1
V: TRBV2
CDR3: CASNRLVDGEQFF
DNA: TGTGCCAGCAATAGGCTAGTAGACGGTGAGCAGTTCTTC

D: NA
size: NA
J: TRBJ2-1
V: TRBV5-1
CDR3: CASSLGGRNNEQFF
DNA: TGCGCCAGCAGCTTGGGAGGCAGAAACAATGAGCAGTTCTTC

D: NA
size: NA
J: TRBJ2-3
V: TRBV5-1
CDR3: CASSLIEITDTQYF
DNA: TGCGCCAGCAGCTTGATAGAGATCACAGATACGCAGTATTTT

D: NA
size: NA
J: TRBJ1-1
V: TRBV30
CDR3: CAWTREGLTEAFF
DNA: TGTGCCTGGACCCGGGAGGGCCTCACTGAAGCTTTCTTT

D: TRBD1
size: NA
J: TRBJ1-1
V: TRBV7-3
CDR3: CASSWGQGAAEAFF
DNA: TGTGCCAGCAGCTGGGGACAGGGGGCGGCTGAAGCTTTCTTT

D: NA
size: NA
J: TRBJ1-2
V: TRBV6-5
CDR3: CASSRVTGSDGYTF
DNA: TGTGCCAGCAGTCGGGTTACAGGGTCTGATGGCTACACCTTC

D: NA
size: NA
J: TRBJ1-1
V: TRBV10-2
CDR3: CASSESSTNTEAFF
DNA: TGCGCCAGCAGTGAGTCTTCGACAAACACTGAAGCTTTCTTT

D: NA
size: NA
J: TRBJ2-3
V: TRBV21-1
CDR3: CASSNGTRARTDTQYF
DNA: TGTGCCAGCAGCAATGGGACTCGCGCCCGCACAGATACGCAGTATTTT

D: NA
size: NA
J: TRBJ2-3
V: TRBV7-8
CDR3: CASSAWRIPGTDTQYF
DNA: TGTGCCAGCAGCGCCTGGCGGATTCCGGGCACAGATACGCAGTATTTT

D: NA
size: NA
J: TRBJ2-6
V: TRBV16
CDR3: CASSQLAGDGANVLTF
DNA: TGTGCCAGCAGCCAATTGGCAGGGGATGGGGCCAACGTCCTGACTTTC

D: NA
size: once
J: TRBJ1-1
V: TRBV30
CDR3: CAWIKAGAQNTEAFF
DNA: TGTGCCTGGATTAAAGCAGGGGCTCAGAACACTGAAGCTTTCTTT

D: NA
size: NA
J: TRBJ2-3
V: TRBV10-3
CDR3: CAISESIWAGGTDTQYF
DNA: TGTGCCATCAGTGAGTCGATTTGGGCGGGCGGCACAGATACGCAGTATTTT

D: TRBD1
size: NA
J: TRBJ1-5
V: TRBV2
CDR3: CASSWTGVNQPQHF
DNA: TGTGCCAGCAGTTGGACAGGGGTTAATCAGCCCCAGCATTTT

D: NA
size: NA
J: TRBJ2-7
V: TRBV25-1
CDR3: CASSGPGLPYEQYF
DNA: TGTGCCAGCAGTGGTCCGGGACTGCCCTACGAGCAGTACTTC

D: TRBD1
size: NA
J: TRBJ1-1
V: TRBV6-5
CDR3: CASSYGQGGTEAFF
DNA: TGTGCCAGCAGTTACGGACAGGGCGGCACTGAAGCTTTCTTT

D: TRBD1
size: NA
J: TRBJ1-1
V: TRBV2
CDR3: CASSEVGTGEKAEAFF
DNA: TGTGCCAGCAGTGAAGTAGGGACAGGGGAAAAGGCTGAAGCTTTCTTT

D: NA
size: NA
J: TRBJ2-3
V: TRBV6-1
CDR3: CASSEAQGTTDTQYF
DNA: TGTGCCAGCAGTGAAGCTCAGGGTACCACAGATACGCAGTATTTT

D: TRBD1
size: NA
J: TRBJ1-5
V: TRBV19
CDR3: CASSPRDRDQPQHF
DNA: TGTGCCAGTAGCCCCCGGGACAGGGATCAGCCCCAGCATTTT

D: NA
size: NA
J: TRBJ1-1
V: TRBV4-1
CDR3: CASSQEDTFEAFF
DNA: TGCGCCAGCAGCCAAGAGGACACGTTTGAAGCTTTCTTT

D: NA
size: NA
J: TRBJ1-4
V: TRBV6-5
CDR3: CASSYGPVATNEKLFF
DNA: TGTGCCAGCAGTTACGGGCCGGTGGCAACTAATGAAAAACTGTTTTTT

D: NA
size: NA
J: TRBJ2-1
V: TRBV7-7
CDR3: CASSLANRAAEQFF
DNA: TGTGCTAGCAGCTTGGCTAACAGGGCGGCTGAGCAGTTCTTC

D: NA
size: NA
J: TRBJ1-2
V: TRBV20-1
CDR3: CSASRDYGYTF
DNA: TGCAGTGCAAGCCGGGATTATGGCTACACCTTC

D: NA
size: NA
J: TRBJ1-6
V: TRBV25-1
CDR3: CASSRAASSYNSPLHF
DNA: TGTGCCAGCAGCAGGGCGGCTTCCTCCTATAATTCACCCCTCCACTTT

D: NA
size: NA
J: TRBJ2-2
V: TRBV30
CDR3: CAWSRAGELFF
DNA: TGTGCCTGGAGTCGAGCCGGGGAGCTGTTTTTT

D: TRBD1
size: NA
J: TRBJ1-6
V: TRBV30
CDR3: CAWTMTGNSPLHF
DNA: TGTGCCTGGACCATGACAGGGAATTCACCCCTCCACTTT

D: NA
size: few
J: TRBJ2-1
V: TRBV9
CDR3: CASSVAEAGQNEQFF
DNA: TGTGCCAGCAGCGTAGCGGAGGCGGGGCAGAATGAGCAGTTCTTC

D: TRBD1
size: NA
J: TRBJ2-1
V: TRBV6-1
CDR3: CASSRQGEQFF
DNA: TGTGCCAGCAGCCGACAGGGTGAGCAGTTCTTC

D: TRBD1
size: NA
J: TRBJ1-4
V: TRBV30
CDR3: CAWSVDRDEKLFF
DNA: TGTGCCTGGAGTGTAGACAGGGATGAAAAACTGTTTTTT

D: TRBD2
size: NA
J: TRBJ2-1
V: TRBV6-5
CDR3: CASSPTSGRRNEQFF
DNA: TGTGCCAGCAGCCCGACTAGCGGGAGACGGAATGAGCAGTTCTTC

D: TRBD2
size: few
J: TRBJ2-1
V: TRBV5-6
CDR3: CASSFGLADYNEQFF
DNA: TGTGCCAGCAGCTTTGGGCTAGCGGATTACAATGAGCAGTTCTTC

D: TRBD2
size: few
J: TRBJ2-1
V: TRBV5-4
CDR3: CASSLVAGALNEQFF
DNA: TGTGCCAGCAGCTTGGTAGCGGGGGCCCTCAATGAGCAGTTCTTC

D: NA
size: NA
J: TRBJ2-2
V: TRBV7-3
CDR3: CASSPGILNTGELFF
DNA: TGTGCCAGCAGCCCCGGGATCCTAAACACCGGGGAGCTGTTTTTT

D: TRBD1
size: NA
J: TRBJ1-6
V: TRBV10-3
CDR3: CAIATGTGGKNSPLHF
DNA: TGTGCCATCGCCACCGGGACAGGGGGGAAGAATTCACCCCTCCACTTT

D: NA
size: once
J: TRBJ2-2
V: TRBV4-1
CDR3: CASSQDRGGVDNGELFF
DNA: TGCGCCAGCAGCCAAGATCGGGGTGGAGTCGACAACGGGGAGCTGTTTTTT